These 23 T cell receptor beta chains came from one sample sequenced in a study of Graves' ophthalmopathy and Graves' hyperthyroidism. Amplifying from RNA transcripts, the study obtained TCR beta CDR3 regions. A first-round RT-PCR used HTBI primers, followed by a second-round multiplex PCR. MiXCR, applied by TCRdb to the multiplex PCR reads, yields one record per CDR3 protein. The repertoire holds hundreds of thousands of distinct CDR3 sequences, with roughly an eighth as singletons. The sample consisted of blood. These receptors all come from a woman in her twenties or thirties with Graves' ophthalmopathy.

With regard to this clonotype: Here the CDR3 omits its conserved ending phenylalanine or tryptophan, so a read error is the likely source. The CDR3 protein is CASRRGSNQPQHV. CDR3 DNA sequence: TGTGCCAGTAGGCGGGGTAGCAATCAGCCCCAGCATGTT. The rearrangement joins TRBV19 to TRBJ1-5; D not resolved. CDR1 is LNHDA and CDR2 is SQIVND in the germline V gene (reference sequence). Trimming cost V 6 bases and J 0 bases, with 6 bases left between them. The CDR3 runs 13 residues.

In this sample, this clonotype turned up many times. The V gene is TRBV29-1, the J gene TRBJ2-5; D unresolved. The germline gives CDR1 SQVTM, CDR2 ANQGSEA. V lost 4 bases and J lost 3, with 9 bases in between. The CDR3 has 12 amino acids. This CDR3 reads CSVGSSKETQYF. The CDR3 DNA is TGCAGCGTTGGCAGTAGCAAAGAGACCCAGTACTTC.

This clonotype appeared many times. The chain is built from TRBV10-1 and TRBJ1-1; 7 positions match TRBD1. The trim removed 6 bases at V and 7 bases at J, leaving 8 bases unmatched. In germline, CDR1 is WNHNN, CDR2 SYGVQD (reference sequence). The CDR3 sequence is 13 residues long. The CDR3 loop is CASSLGQGVEAFF. The CDR3 DNA follows: TGCGCCAGCAGCCTCGGGCAGGGGGTTGAAGCTTTCTTT.

In its sample, this clonotype was seen a few times. The rearrangement uses TRBV30 and TRBJ2-1; D perhaps matches TRBD2 (5 bases). The CDR3 length is 15 residues. V lost 0 bases and J 5 bases, leaving 14 bases between the germline ends. The germline V gene encodes CDR1 GTSNPN and CDR2 SVGIG (reference sequence). The CDR3 sequence: CAWSVRRVGDNEQFF. The CDR3 region has the DNA TGTGCCTGGAGTGTACGTAGGGTCGGGGACAATGAGCAGTTCTTC.

This clonotype was observed at least ten times. The CDR3 bases are TGTGCCTGGAGTGTACCCTGGACGGAGAACACTGAAGCTTTCTTT. Translation gives CAWSVPWTENTEAFF. The rearrangement uses TRBV30 and TRBJ1-1; no definite D call. This CDR3 contains 15 residues. Germline lookup yields CDR1 GTSNPN and CDR2 SVGIG (reference sequence). V was pared by 0 bases and J by 1 base, with 12 bases between.

The chain has TRBV4-1 and TRBJ2-3, with TRBD1 matching 7 bases. J was trimmed by 4 bases and V by 2 bases; bases with no gene match: 12. The germline gives CDR1 MGHRA, CDR2 YSYEKL. The CDR3 spans 17 residues. CDR3 sequence (DNA): TGCGCCAGCAGCCAATTCCCCGACAGGGAGATGCCAGATACGCAGTATTTT. It yields the protein CASSQFPDREMPDTQYF.

This clonotype occurred many times. This sequence joins TRBV5-1 and TRBJ1-2; D not resolved. Trimming removed 0 bases from V and 4 bases from J, with 10 bases in between. The CDR3 runs 14 residues. Per germline, CDR1 SGHRS and CDR2 YFSETQ. The CDR3, as DNA: TGCGCCAGCAGCTTGGACAGAGAGGGCTATGGCTACACCTTC. It codes for CASSLDREGYGYTF.

This clonotype appeared many times. The V gene is TRBV5-5, the J gene TRBJ1-3, with no clear D. This CDR3 region has 16 residues. Per germline, CDR1 SGHKS and CDR2 YYEKEE (reference sequence). Trimming cost V 0 bases and J 2 bases, with 12 bases left between them. DNA for the CDR3: TGTGCCAGCAGCTTGGCCCGTCGCGGGGCTGGAAACACCATATATTTT. Its translation is CASSLARRGAGNTIYF.

The table lists this clonotype with a few counts. V gene TRBV19 combines with J gene TRBJ2-2; 9 bases fit TRBD1. Germline CDR1 LNHDA, CDR2 SQIVND (reference sequence). J lost 5 bases, V lost 5 bases, and 9 bases had no gene match. This CDR3 is built from 16 residues. The CDR3 loop reads CASSLPGGQGTGELFF. The CDR3 DNA reads TGTGCCAGTAGTTTACCCGGCGGACAGGGGACCGGGGAGCTGTTTTTT. Complete variable domain (other parts from reference TRBV19 and TRBJ2-2): DGGITQSPKYLFRKEGQNVTLSCEQNLNHDAMYWYRQDPGQGLRLIYYSQIVNDFQKGDIAEGYSVSREKKESFPLTVTSAQKNPTAFYLCASSLPGGQGTGELFFGEGSRLTVL.

This clonotype was observed a handful of times. The CDR3 spells CASENRGTGELFF. In DNA, the CDR3 is TGTGCCAGCGAAAACAGGGGCACCGGGGAGCTGTTTTTT. The chain recombines TRBV12-3 or TRBV12-4 with TRBJ2-2; the match to TRBD1 covers 7 bases. The CDR3 length is 13 residues. The junction had 4 bases not matched to a gene; V was cut back by 8 bases and J by 4 bases.

There are many counts of this clonotype. The chain recombines TRBV30 with TRBJ2-7, with D unclear. Germline lookup yields CDR1 GTSNPN and CDR2 SVGIG (reference sequence). The V end lost 0 bases, the J end lost 3 bases, and 3 bases lay between the germline ends. The CDR3 is 11 residues long. CDR3 sequence (DNA): TGTGCCTGGAGTGTAAACTACGAGCAGTACTTC. This encodes CAWSVNYEQYF.

This clonotype was recorded many times. This chain uses TRBV29-1 with TRBJ1-1, with a tentative D call TRBD1 (5 bases). Trimming pared 7 bases from V and 5 bases from J, leaving 14 bases between. In germline, CDR1 is SQVTM, CDR2 ANQGSEA. The CDR3 loop spans 12 amino acids. CDR3 DNA sequence: TGCAGCGCAGCAGGGATGGGGACTGAAGCTTTCTTT. This codes for CSAAGMGTEAFF.

In this sample, this clonotype turned up many times. The CDR3 sequence is CASSRGTGDYYEQYF. The DNA of the CDR3 is TGTGCCAGCAGCCGCGGGACAGGGGATTATTACGAGCAGTACTTC. J is TRBJ2-7 and V is TRBV12-3 or TRBV12-4, with TRBD1 matching 10 bases. Trimming at V came to 6 bases and at J to 4 bases, leaving 9 bases not matched to a gene. The CDR3 consists of 15 residues.

The rearrangement links TRBV6-5 to TRBJ1-5, with 7 bases that match TRBD1. The germline V gene encodes CDR1 MNHEY and CDR2 SVGAGI. CDR3 size: 15 residues. V dropped 4 bases and J dropped 7; count of bases not matched to a gene: 10. The CDR3 protein is CASSSHRGGGQPQHF. The CDR3 nucleotides are TGTGCCAGCAGTTCGCACAGGGGAGGAGGACAGCCCCAGCATTTT.

There are many counts of this clonotype. The chain links TRBV3-1 to TRBJ2-6; 11 nucleotides agree with TRBD2. The ends lost 3 bases at V and 2 bases at J; junction bases unmatched: 6. This CDR3 spans 18 amino acids. Per germline, CDR1 LGHDT and CDR2 YNNKEL (reference sequence). In nucleotides, the CDR3 is TGTGCCAGCAGCCACACTAGCGGGGGATCAACTGGGGCCAACGTCCTGACTTTC. Its protein product is CASSHTSGGSTGANVLTF.

Ten or more counts support this clonotype. This sequence joins TRBV20-1 and TRBJ2-4; 8 nucleotides line up with TRBD2. The germline gives CDR1 DFQATT, CDR2 SNEGSKA (reference sequence). The CDR3 sequence is 13 residues long. Trimming removed 6 bases from V and 8 bases from J; junction bases left unmatched: 9. As DNA, the CDR3 is TGCAGTGCCCAGAAAGCGGGAGAGTACATTCAGTACTTC. It encodes CSAQKAGEYIQYF.

The sample holds many counts of this clonotype. The chain recombines TRBV11-2 with TRBJ2-7, with 7 bases lining up with TRBD1. V lost 2 bases and J lost 4; bases outside the gene matches: 11. The germline CDR1 and CDR2 sequences are SGHAT and FQNNGV. This CDR3 is 16 amino acids long. The CDR3 DNA reads TGTGCCAGCAGCTTAAGTCGCGGACTCAGGGGGTACGAGCAGTACTTC. Translating it yields CASSLSRGLRGYEQYF.

In its sample, this clonotype was seen many times. V usage is TRBV29-1 and J usage is TRBJ1-2; unclear D gene. V lost 6 bases, J lost 8 bases, and 16 bases lay in between. The CDR3 loop spans 12 amino acids. Looked up from germline, CDR1 is SQVTM and CDR2 is ANQGSEA. This CDR3 reads CSVDRPGVGYTF. DNA of the CDR3: TGCAGCGTCGACCGGCCCGGGGTCGGCTACACCTTC. The whole variable domain, remainder taken from reference TRBV29-1 and TRBJ1-2, is SAVISQKPSRDICQRGTSLTIQCQVDSQVTMMFWYRQQPGQSLTLIATANQGSEATYESGFVIDKFPISRPNLTFSTLTVSNMSPEDSSIYLCSVDRPGVGYTFGSGTRLTVV.

The rearrangement joins TRBV18 to TRBJ1-6; D perhaps matches TRBD1 (6 bases). The CDR3 is 13 amino acids. Trimming shortened V by 9 bases and J by 10 bases, and 16 bases separated the two germline ends. Germline V gene sequence: CDR1 KGHSH, CDR2 LQKENI. For the CDR3, the DNA is TGTGCCAGTCAACCAGGGGTATTGTCACCCCTCCACTTT. Translating it yields CASQPGVLSPLHF.

This clonotype was picked up many times. The chain has TRBV6-5 and TRBJ1-1; possible D gene TRBD1, 5 bases. Deletions cut 0 bases from V and 6 bases from J, with 8 bases between. Germline loops: CDR1 MNHEY, CDR2 SVGAGI. CDR3 length equals 13 residues. The CDR3 reads CASSYSEGSEAFF. CDR3 bases: TGTGCCAGCAGTTACTCGGAGGGGTCTGAAGCTTTCTTT.

This clonotype was seen repeatedly, ten times or more. The chain combines TRBV6-4 with TRBJ2-2; D unresolved. Per germline, CDR1 MRHNA and CDR2 SNTAGT. The CDR3 has 13 residues. The V gene lost 2 bases and the J gene lost 5 bases, with 6 bases spanning the gap. The CDR3 bases are TGTGCCAGCAGTGACGGTGTGACCGGGGAGCTGTTTTTT. Encoded protein: CASSDGVTGELFF.

This clonotype appeared many times. V gene TRBV6-1 combines with J gene TRBJ1-2; 7 bases are shared with TRBD1. The CDR3 length is 15 residues. The ends lost 6 bases at V and 0 bases at J; junction bases unmatched: 7. Per the germline V gene, CDR1 is MNHNS and CDR2 is SASEGT. CDR3 bases: TGTGCCAGCAGCGACAGGGACAGAACTAACTATGGCTACACCTTC. Encoded protein: CASSDRDRTNYGYTF.

Ten or more counts support this clonotype. This chain uses TRBV2 with TRBJ1-2; TRBD1 aligns across 10 bases. CDR1 is SNHLY, CDR2 FYNNEI, per germline. J lost 6 bases, V lost 6 bases, and 4 bases had no gene match. CDR3 length: 13 amino acids. In DNA, the CDR3 is TGTGCCAGCAGCGTCGGACAGGGGGATGGCTACACCTTC. Translated, it gives CASSVGQGDGYTF.